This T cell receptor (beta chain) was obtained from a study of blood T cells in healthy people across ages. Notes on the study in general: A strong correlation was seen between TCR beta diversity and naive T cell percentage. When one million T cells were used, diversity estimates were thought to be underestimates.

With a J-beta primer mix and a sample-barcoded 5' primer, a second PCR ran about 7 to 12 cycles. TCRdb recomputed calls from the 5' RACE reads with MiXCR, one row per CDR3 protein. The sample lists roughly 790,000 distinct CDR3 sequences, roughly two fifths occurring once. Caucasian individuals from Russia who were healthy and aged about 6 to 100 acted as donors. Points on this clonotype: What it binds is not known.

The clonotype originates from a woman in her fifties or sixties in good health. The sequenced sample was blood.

The CDR3 nucleotides are TGCGCCAGCAGCCAAGAGGTCCGGAGGGGCGCTGGAAACACCATATATTTT. This translates into CASSQEVRRGAGNTIYF. V gene TRBV4-1 combines with J gene TRBJ1-3, with D perhaps TRBD1 (5 bases). The CDR3 extends over 17 amino acids. The germline V gene has CDR1 MGHRA and CDR2 YSYEKL. V dropped 0 bases and J dropped 2 bases, with 14 bases sitting between them.